This section outlines one TCR beta chain sequence together with its context. The target antigen is unknown. The sample belongs to a study of T cell responses to AZD1222 COVID-19 vaccine. Study results and caveats: Spike-specific TCR breadth and depth were elevated following two AZD1222 doses.

The protocol was immunoSEQ multiplex PCR, while the TCRdb copy is restricted to in-frame clones and leaves out a portion. The data hold over 120,000 clones, with 70% to 90% observed a single time. Sample: peripheral blood, taken on day 0 of AZD1222 vaccination. This TCR was sampled from an adult in good health.

This CDR3 is CASSPGAGQGWYEQYF. DNA for the CDR3: TGTGCCAGCAGCCCGGGGGCGGGACAGGGTTGGTACGAGCAGTACTTC. V is TRBV5-6 and J is TRBJ2-7, with 9 nucleotides matching TRBD1. The junction had 12 bases not matched to a gene; V was cut back by 4 bases and J by 4 bases. The CDR3 runs 16 residues. Germline V gene lookup returns CDR1 SGHDT and CDR2 YYEEEE.